Below, 23 T cell receptor beta chains from the same sample are listed, as sequenced in a study of cytomegalovirus exposure and HLA in healthy donors. Primers: 60 Vbeta forward and 13 Jbeta reverse. The assay was immunoSEQ multiplex PCR, and TCRdb's table has in-frame clones only and misses some. This table has tens of thousands of clones, 67% appearing once. Sequenced material: PBMCs. These TCRs come from a man aged 25-45 years in good health and CMV-seronegative.

V gene TRBV4-3 combines with J gene TRBJ2-3, with D maybe TRBD2 (6 bases). Germline CDR1 and CDR2: LGHNA and YSLEER. The CDR3 has 18 amino acids. Trimming took 3 bases from V and 2 from J, leaving 21 bases between them. This CDR3 is CASSQPLWWGDPTDTQYF. The CDR3 coding sequence is TGCGCCAGCAGCCAGCCCTTGTGGTGGGGGGACCCCACAGATACGCAGTATTTT.

V is TRBV6-6 and J is TRBJ2-7, with 12 positions matching TRBD2. Germline V gene data show CDR1 as MNHNY and CDR2 as SVGAGI (reference sequence). V shed 5 bases and J 4 bases; nucleotides not matched to a gene: 3. The CDR3 has 14 residues. The CDR3 protein is CASSRTSGTYEQYF. The CDR3 DNA is TGTGCCAGCAGTCGGACTAGCGGGACGTACGAGCAGTACTTC.

The chain couples TRBV27 to TRBJ2-7; D is uncertain. The V end was cut by 6 bases, the J end by 4 bases, with 16 bases between. Germline CDR1 MNHEY, CDR2 SMNVEV (reference sequence). The CDR3 has 14 amino acids. The DNA of the CDR3 is TGTGCCAGCAGCCTTAGTGGCAGAGGTTACGAGCAGTACTTC. It codes for CASSLSGRGYEQYF.

The CDR3: CASSTWGDRAYSNQPQHF. Written as DNA, the CDR3 is TGTGCCAGCAGTACATGGGGGGACAGGGCTTATAGCAATCAGCCCCAGCATTTT. The rearrangement links TRBV27 to TRBJ1-5, with 9 bases fitting TRBD1. The CDR3 has 18 amino acids. From germline, CDR1 is MNHEY and CDR2 SMNVEV (reference sequence). J gave up 0 bases and V 5 bases, and 11 bases lay outside the gene matches.

This CDR3 is CASSYSPPGVPGPQHF. The CDR3 DNA reads as TGTGCCAGCAGTTACTCGCCCCCCGGGGTCCCCGGGCCCCAGCATTTT. The chain joins TRBV6-5 to TRBJ1-5; D gene ambiguous. Germline V gives CDR1 MNHEY, CDR2 SVGAGI. Trimming took 0 bases from V and 9 from J, leaving 18 bases between them. The CDR3 is made up of 16 amino acids.

The chain combines TRBV28 with TRBJ1-3; TRBD1 matches at 8 bases. This CDR3 is built from 17 residues. The V and J ends lost 6 bases and 3 bases, in that order; junction bases with no gene match: 13. Germline CDR1 MDHEN, CDR2 SYDVKM. CDR3 sequence reads: CASSTKGDRRDGNTIYF. In nucleotides, the CDR3 is TGTGCCAGCAGCACCAAGGGGGACAGGAGAGATGGAAACACCATATATTTT.

This clone has more than one count but fewer than ten. This chain links TRBV10-1 with TRBJ2-2, with D unclear. The CDR3 sequence is 13 residues long. Trimming pared 3 bases from V and 1 base from J, leaving 3 bases between. The germline V gene encodes CDR1 WNHNN and CDR2 SYGVQD (reference sequence). CDR3 loop: CASSELNTGELFF. CDR3 nucleotides: TGCGCCAGCAGTGAACTGAACACCGGGGAGCTGTTTTTT.

This clone was counted a single time. The chain employs TRBV27 and TRBJ2-7, with 9 bases aligning to TRBD2. The germline CDR1 and CDR2 sequences are MNHEY and SMNVEV (reference sequence). J gave up 0 bases and V 2 bases, and 5 bases lay outside the gene matches. This CDR3 spans 16 amino acids. CDR3 amino acids: CASSLAAGGDSYEQYF. CDR3 coding DNA: TGTGCCAGCAGTTTAGCTGCGGGGGGGGACTCCTACGAGCAGTACTTC.

The J gene is TRBJ1-5, the V gene TRBV30; D possibly corresponds to TRBD1 (5 bases). Trimming removed 2 bases at V and 6 bases at J, with 11 bases between. CDR1 and CDR2 (germline): GTSNPN, SVGIG (reference sequence). This CDR3 has 13 amino acids. The CDR3 here is CAWSQGATQPQHF. CDR3 coding DNA: TGTGCCTGGAGTCAAGGGGCGACTCAGCCCCAGCATTTT. Supplemented by reference TRBV30 and TRBJ1-5, the full variable domain reads SQTIHQWPATLVQPVGSPLSLECTVEGTSNPNLYWYRQAAGRGLQLLFYSVGIGQISSEVPQNLSASRPQDRQFILSSKKLLLSDSGFYLCAWSQGATQPQHFGDGTRLSIL.

The chain recombines TRBV11-2 with TRBJ1-1; tentative D call: TRBD1 (5 bases). Germline V lookup: CDR1 SGHAT, CDR2 FQNNGV. The germline V and J ends were trimmed by 5 bases and 2 bases, with 12 bases remaining between them. CDR3 size: 14 residues. Here the CDR3 DNA reads TGTGCCAGCAGCCAAGGCAGGGTAAACACTGAAGCTTTCTTT. Amino acid sequence: CASSQGRVNTEAFF.

The chain employs TRBV19 and TRBJ2-5; perhaps TRBD2 as D (7 bases). V lost 4 bases and J lost 4, with 22 bases in between. The CDR3 spans 17 residues. Germline V gives CDR1 LNHDA, CDR2 SQIVND (reference sequence). CDR3 sequence reads: CASSRALSGGSAETQYF. CDR3 in DNA: TGTGCCAGTAGTAGGGCACTTTCGGGGGGCTCCGCAGAGACCCAGTACTTC.

This chain joins TRBV9 and TRBJ1-2; D possibly corresponds to TRBD1 (6 bases). This CDR3 has 14 amino acids. V shed 6 bases and J shed 1 base, with 13 bases lying between them. CDR1 and CDR2 (germline): SGDLS, YYNGEE. CDR3 sequence: CASTPVDSNYGYTF. CDR3 sequence (DNA): TGTGCCAGCACCCCCGTGGACAGTAACTATGGCTACACCTTC.

The chain joins TRBV5-5 to TRBJ2-7; 9 bases are shared with TRBD2. The J segment lost 3 bases and the V segment lost 4 bases, leaving 8 bases of the junction unmatched. This CDR3 contains 15 residues. Germline lookup yields CDR1 SGHKS and CDR2 YYEKEE (reference sequence). The CDR3 protein is CASSRLAGTLYEQYF. The CDR3 nucleotides are TGTGCCAGCAGCAGGCTAGCGGGGACTCTCTACGAGCAGTACTTC.

This chain joins TRBV5-4 and TRBJ2-3, with 9 bases fitting TRBD2. V was clipped by 4 bases and J by 3 bases; unmatched bases: 12. The CDR3 length is 17 residues. Germline assignment: CDR1 SGHNT and CDR2 YYREEE (reference sequence). In nucleotides, the CDR3 is TGTGCCAGCAGCCGCCAAACGGGACTAGCTCGAACAGATACGCAGTATTTT. It translates to CASSRQTGLARTDTQYF.

This clone was observed a few times. The V and J genes are TRBV30 and TRBJ2-5; D perhaps matches TRBD1 (6 bases). The better agreement between TRBJ2-7 and the DNA end casts doubt on the J call. Germline-derived CDR1 and CDR2 are GTSNPN and SVGIG (reference sequence). This CDR3 is built from 14 residues. This chain's CDR3 is CAWSVGGSAYEQYF. The CDR3 DNA reads TGTGCCTGGAGTGTAGGGGGAAGCGCCTACGAGCAGTACTTC.

V is TRBV9 and J is TRBJ2-2; 7 nucleotides line up with TRBD1. The germline gives CDR1 SGDLS, CDR2 YYNGEE. This CDR3 comprises 16 residues. Trimming took 4 bases from V and 4 from J; bases not matched to a gene: 10. CDR3 sequence: CASSTRDSPVTGELFF. The DNA of the CDR3 is TGTGCCAGCAGCACCCGGGACAGTCCTGTCACCGGGGAGCTGTTTTTT. The whole variable domain, remainder taken from reference TRBV9 and TRBJ2-2, is DSGVTQTPKHLITATGQRVTLRCSPRSGDLSVYWYQQSLDQGLQFLIQYYNGEERAKGNILERFSAQQFPDLHSELNLSSLELGDSALYFCASSTRDSPVTGELFFGEGSRLTVL.

The chain couples TRBV7-8 to TRBJ1-2; D is possibly TRBD1 (6 bases). This CDR3 comprises 15 residues. CDR1 SGHVS and CDR2 FQNEAQ come from the germline V gene. The V end was cut by 6 bases, the J end by 4 bases, with 18 bases between. As DNA, the CDR3 is TGTGCCAGCAGGCCGACAGGACCCTCCCTCTATGGCTACACCTTC. This translates into CASRPTGPSLYGYTF.

The chain recombines TRBV7-2 with TRBJ2-1, with D perhaps matching TRBD2 (6 bases). The V end was cut by 11 bases, the J end by 8 bases, with 16 bases between. The germline gives CDR1 SGHTA, CDR2 FQGNSA. This CDR3 comprises 12 residues. The CDR3 bases are TGTGCCGTCCAGATGTGGGGGGATGAGCAGTTCTTC. Translating it yields CAVQMWGDEQFF.

This rearrangement joins TRBV5-1 to TRBJ2-5; D is perhaps TRBD2 (5 bases). There are 15 residues in the CDR3. The V end was cut by 0 bases, the J end by 1 base, with 10 bases between. Per germline, CDR1 SGHRS and CDR2 YFSETQ. CDR3: CASSLVPGIQETQYF. The CDR3 nucleotides read TGCGCCAGCAGCTTGGTGCCCGGGATCCAAGAGACCCAGTACTTC.

This clone came up a few times. The CDR3 sequence is CASSVGSPGSGNTIYF. In DNA form, the CDR3 reads TGTGCCAGCAGCGTAGGAAGTCCGGGGTCTGGAAACACCATATATTTT. The chain recombines TRBV9 with TRBJ1-3; D remains unclear. This CDR3 is built from 16 residues. Between the trimmed V and J ends, which lost 0 bases and 1 base, there was a span of 11 bases. Germline CDR1 reads SGDLS; CDR2 reads YYNGEE.

This clone was seen just once. The CDR3 here is CASRAGPYEQYF. Written as DNA, the CDR3 is TGTGCCAGCCGAGCTGGGCCCTACGAGCAGTACTTC. The chain couples TRBV6-1 to TRBJ2-7; D is unresolved. Germline CDR1 is MNHNS and CDR2 is SASEGT. Trimming took off 8 bases at V and 2 bases at J, with 10 bases between the two ends. This CDR3 has 12 residues.

V is TRBV28 and J is TRBJ1-4; 7 nucleotides line up with TRBD1. The CDR3 covers 16 residues. The J segment lost 8 bases and the V segment lost 2 bases, leaving 11 bases of the junction unmatched. The germline gives CDR1 MDHEN, CDR2 SYDVKM. The CDR3 DNA is TGTGCCAGCAGTTTAGGCCTCGACAGGGATGGGGAAAAACTGTTTTTT. Translation: CASSLGLDRDGEKLFF.

This sequence joins TRBV25-1 and TRBJ1-3; TRBD1 matches at 9 bases. Germline V gene sequence: CDR1 MGHDK, CDR2 SYGVNS. Trimming removed 3 bases from V and 4 bases from J; junction bases left unmatched: 10. The CDR3 has 17 amino acids. CDR3 sequence: CASSDTPTGGSGNTIYF. The CDR3 region has the DNA TGTGCCAGCAGTGACACTCCTACAGGGGGCTCGGGAAACACCATATATTTT.